This T cell receptor beta chain was captured in a study of shared clonotypes between healthy human individuals. This clone was seen a single time. The antigen is undetermined. Points from the study as a whole: Clonotype sharing across donors was expected to vary with sequencing depth.

For sorted subsets, 150 to 200 ng DNA per replicate equaled approximately 32,000 T cell genomes. As handled by the study authors: With immunoSEQ giving junction-only sequences and no quality scores, filtering differed. Sequencing was performed with immunoSEQ multiplex PCR; in TCRdb, only in-frame clones are kept and a portion is missing. V, J and clone size reflect that table, while D and trimming were determined from the DNA. There are some 2,000,000 clones in the sample; approximately 95% occur only once, and 0.1% to 0.15% lies in the top ten. The ends lost 5 bases at V and 5 bases at J; junction bases unmatched: 11. The CDR3 has 16 amino acids. Germline CDR1 and CDR2: SEHNR and FQNEAQ (reference sequence).

The J gene is TRBJ1-4, the V gene TRBV7-9; 7 bases match TRBD1. The material sequenced was naive CD4+ T cells sorted from blood. The sample's subset: CD45RA+ positively selected. The receptor comes from a man between 18 and 35 years old in good health. The CDR3 sequence is CASSLRQGGSNEKLFF. The CDR3 DNA reads TGTGCCAGCAGCCTGCGGCAGGGGGGCTCCAATGAAAAACTGTTTTTT.